Listed below are T cell receptor beta chains from one sample, sequenced in a study of long-term antiretroviral therapy in people with HIV. Clones were read by immunoSEQ multiplex PCR, and TCRdb kept only the in-frame ones, dropping some. The sample consists of more than 7,000 clones, about 74% of them appearing once. The source was unsorted PBMCs, collected around 11 months before starting antiretroviral therapy. The receptors originated from a man aged 40-55 years with HIV. Each CDR3 is given without its conserved first and last residue. A D gene is named only where the DNA matches it firmly. Clone size is shown for a subset of rows, as once, few, many or a class of expanded clone.

- | - | TRBJ2-2 | TRBV15 | ATSSASSSTGELF
large | - | TRBJ2-3 | TRBV18 | ASSPWGEAADTQY
- | TRBD2 | TRBJ2-7 | TRBV9 | ASSLTAGGTGSEQY
medium-sized | - | TRBJ1-3 | TRBV5-1 | ASSLSLGSSSGNTIY
- | TRBD2 | TRBJ2-7 | TRBV10-2 | ASTPGRGAPYEQY
- | - | TRBJ1-5 | TRBV2 | ASSEGPWFPQH
- | - | TRBJ2-3 | TRBV5-8 | ASSLGPLVGATDTQY
- | TRBD2 | TRBJ2-4 | TRBV4-3 | ASSPRTSGGDIQY
- | - | TRBJ2-3 | TRBV7-3 | ASSLWGTTDTQY
few | TRBD1 | TRBJ1-2 | TRBV7-8 | ASSIGTGNYGYT
- | - | TRBJ1-5 | TRBV7-8 | ASSLVEGHQPQH
- | - | TRBJ1-2 | TRBV6-1 | ASSRDGDGYT
- | - | TRBJ2-7 | TRBV30 | AWSVWDSYEQY
few | - | TRBJ2-2 | TRBV19 | ASSRGNTGELF
- | TRBD1 | TRBJ1-4 | TRBV4-1 | ASSPSGQNEKLF
- | TRBD2 | TRBJ2-7 | TRBV14 | ASSQERSWGGETYEQY
few | - | TRBJ1-2 | TRBV30 | AWRALTGGYT
- | TRBD1 | TRBJ2-1 | TRBV7-9 | ASSAQGQGAREQF
few | TRBD1 | TRBJ1-3 | TRBV9 | ASSAMTGGSGNTIY
- | - | TRBJ2-1 | TRBV18 | ASSPIQSNEQF
- | TRBD1 | TRBJ2-1 | TRBV15 | ATSKDRGLNNEQF
few | TRBD1 | TRBJ1-1 | TRBV5-1 | ASSLDRGMNTEAF
- | TRBD1 | TRBJ2-7 | TRBV30 | AWRGQGSAYEQY
- | - | TRBJ2-2 | TRBV5-1 | ASSTDRELF
- | TRBD2 | TRBJ2-3 | TRBV7-2 | ASSYSGGPGDTQY
medium-sized | TRBD2 | TRBJ2-2 | TRBV6-5 | ASSETSGGLRELF
- | TRBD2 | TRBJ2-2 | TRBV30 | AWSLTGGIGELF
- | - | TRBJ2-7 | TRBV10-3 | AISEVAGGGEQY
once | - | TRBJ2-3 | TRBV29-1 | SVGEGTDTQY
few | - | TRBJ1-2 | TRBV6-5 | ASRRDGTNYGYT
large | - | TRBJ1-6 | TRBV10-1 | ASGTGNSPLH
medium-sized | - | TRBJ2-7 | TRBV4-1 | ASSQTISYEQY
- | TRBD1 | TRBJ2-7 | TRBV18 | ASSLRTGAEQY
- | TRBD1 | TRBJ1-5 | TRBV6-5 | ASSADRGEDQPQH
- | - | TRBJ2-2 | TRBV4-3 | ASSQDYRGGELF
- | TRBD1 | TRBJ1-5 | TRBV27 | ASSPGTAFSNQPQH
- | - | TRBJ2-7 | TRBV10-2 | ASSGALYEQY
few | - | TRBJ1-2 | TRBV7-9 | ASSLGVTGIYGYT
- | - | TRBJ2-1 | TRBV5-6 | ASSRPMGFSVPEQF
- | - | TRBJ2-3 | TRBV19 | ASSIRQGIDTQY
- | - | TRBJ2-3 | TRBV19 | ASSSGTRSDTQY
- | - | TRBJ2-2 | TRBV29-1 | SVLSARSGGIGELF
- | TRBD1 | TRBJ2-1 | TRBV7-9 | ASSPEDRGHNEQF
- | - | TRBJ1-5 | TRBV15 | ATSRDMMGGNQPQH
- | - | TRBJ1-2 | TRBV5-1 | ASSPGDSFYGYT
- | - | TRBJ1-1 | TRBV4-1 | ASSQAGGRGSSGTEAF
- | TRBD1 | TRBJ1-5 | TRBV15 | ATSTQGAGGPNQPQH
once | - | TRBJ2-6 | TRBV19 | ASSMLDSLSGANVLT
- | TRBD2 | TRBJ2-3 | TRBV2 | ASRIGGARTDTQY
- | - | TRBJ1-5 | TRBV9 | ASSVGKDQPQH
- | - | TRBJ1-1 | TRBV9 | ASSVGRAKATEAF
- | - | TRBJ1-3 | TRBV5-6 | ASSTSPSGNTIY
- | TRBD1 | TRBJ2-7 | TRBV5-1 | ASSLGQGAYEQY